These 2 T cell receptor beta chains were sequenced from one sample in a study of blood T cell repertoires in COVID-19. Sequenced by immunoSEQ multiplex PCR; TCRdb stores in-frame clones only, minus some. The sample yields about 110,000 clones, under 85% seen once. Material for sequencing was peripheral blood. Receptor source: a woman in her sixties or seventies with acute or convalescent COVID-19.

The J gene is TRBJ1-6, the V gene TRBV28, with 7 bases identical to TRBD1. V trimming: 7 bases; J trimming: 1 base; junction bases outside the gene matches: 7. Germline V gives CDR1 MDHEN, CDR2 SYDVKM. The CDR3 length is 16 residues. This chain's CDR3 is CASMPGGISYNSPLHF. CDR3 DNA: TGTGCCAGCATGCCAGGGGGTATTTCCTATAATTCACCCCTCCACTTT.

The chain has TRBV3-1 (or the pseudogene TRBV3-2) and TRBJ1-3; tentatively, D is TRBD1 (6 bases). The CDR3 has 15 residues. The germline CDR1 and CDR2 sequences are LGHDT and YNNKEL (reference sequence). Trimming took off 5 bases at V and 0 bases at J, with 11 bases between the two ends. The CDR3, as DNA: TGTGCCAGCAGCTTAGGGACAAGCTCTGGAAACACCATATATTTT. Protein sequence: CASSLGTSSGNTIYF.